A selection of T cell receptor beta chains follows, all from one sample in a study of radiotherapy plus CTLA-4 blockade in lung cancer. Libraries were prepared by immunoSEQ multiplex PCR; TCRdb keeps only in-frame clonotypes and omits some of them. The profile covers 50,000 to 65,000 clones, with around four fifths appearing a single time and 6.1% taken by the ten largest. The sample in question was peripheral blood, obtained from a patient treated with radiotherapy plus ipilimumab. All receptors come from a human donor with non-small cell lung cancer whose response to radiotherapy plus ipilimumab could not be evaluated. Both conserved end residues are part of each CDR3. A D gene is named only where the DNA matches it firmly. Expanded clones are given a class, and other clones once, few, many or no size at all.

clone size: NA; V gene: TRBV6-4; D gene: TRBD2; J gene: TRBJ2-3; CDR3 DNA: TGTGCCAGCAGTGAGCCGGCTAGCGGGAGAGATACGCAGTATTTT; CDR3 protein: CASSEPASGRDTQYF
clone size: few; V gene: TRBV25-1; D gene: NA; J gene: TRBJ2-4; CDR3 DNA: TGTGCCAGCAGCCCCGGACAGCTCGGAAACATTCAGTACTTC; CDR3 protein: CASSPGQLGNIQYF
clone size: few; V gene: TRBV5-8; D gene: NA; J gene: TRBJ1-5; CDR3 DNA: TGTGCCAGCAGCTTGGACAGGCTGGGTCAGCCCCAGCATTTT; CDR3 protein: CASSLDRLGQPQHF
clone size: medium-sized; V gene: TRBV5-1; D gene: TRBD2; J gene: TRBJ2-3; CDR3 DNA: TGCGCCAGCGCCTCATACGGGGGGAGCACAGATACGCAGTATTTT; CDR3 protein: CASASYGGSTDTQYF
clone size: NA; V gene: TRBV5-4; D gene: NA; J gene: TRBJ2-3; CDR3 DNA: TGTGCCAGCAGTACTAGCCACACAGATACGCAGTATTTT; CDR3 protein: CASSTSHTDTQYF
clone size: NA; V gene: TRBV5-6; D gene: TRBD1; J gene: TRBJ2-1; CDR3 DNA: TGTGCCAGCAGCTTGCAGGGGGCTAATGAGCAGTTCTTC; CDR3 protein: CASSLQGANEQFF
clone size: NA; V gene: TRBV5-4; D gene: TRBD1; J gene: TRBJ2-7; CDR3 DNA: TGTGCCAGCAGCTTGGCCTCGGGACAGGGGTCCTACGAGCAGTACTTC; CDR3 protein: CASSLASGQGSYEQYF
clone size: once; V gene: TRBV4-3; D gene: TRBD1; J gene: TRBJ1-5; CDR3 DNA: TGCGCCAGCAGCCCTTACACAGGGGTAAATCAGCCCCAGCATTTT; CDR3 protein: CASSPYTGVNQPQHF
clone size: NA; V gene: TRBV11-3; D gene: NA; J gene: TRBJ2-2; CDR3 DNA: TGTGCCAGCAGTTGGACACACAACACCGGGGAGCTGTTTTTT; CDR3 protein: CASSWTHNTGELFF
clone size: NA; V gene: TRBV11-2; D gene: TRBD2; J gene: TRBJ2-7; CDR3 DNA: TGTGCCAGCAGCTTAGTGGGGGGGGAGCAGTACTTC; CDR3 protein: CASSLVGGEQYF
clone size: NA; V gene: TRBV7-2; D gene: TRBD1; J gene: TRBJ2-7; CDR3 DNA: TGTGCCAGCAGCTTAGGGTTACAGGGGGCGCAAGGCGAGCAGTACTTC; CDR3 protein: CASSLGLQGAQGEQYF
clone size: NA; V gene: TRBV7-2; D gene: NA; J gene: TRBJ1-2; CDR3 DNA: TGTGCCAGCAGCTTAAAAGGTCCGGGGATACATGGCTACACCTTC; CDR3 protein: CASSLKGPGIHGYTF
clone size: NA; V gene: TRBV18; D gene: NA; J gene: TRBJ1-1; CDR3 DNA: TGTGCCAGCTCACCGTGGCGGAGTGAAGCTTTCTTT; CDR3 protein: CASSPWRSEAFF
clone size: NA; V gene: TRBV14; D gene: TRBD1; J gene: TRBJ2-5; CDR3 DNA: TGTGCCAGCAGCCGGACAGGATTTCAAGAGACCCAGTACTTC; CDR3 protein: CASSRTGFQETQYF
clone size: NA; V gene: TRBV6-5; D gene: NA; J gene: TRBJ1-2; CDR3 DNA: TGTGCCAGTAGCGTCCCGGGGAATGGTGGCTACACCTTC; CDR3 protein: CASSVPGNGGYTF
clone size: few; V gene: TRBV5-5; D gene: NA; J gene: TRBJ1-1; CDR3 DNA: TGTGCCAGCAGCTTGGAAGGGGTCGGCATGAACACTGAAGCTTTCTTT; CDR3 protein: CASSLEGVGMNTEAFF
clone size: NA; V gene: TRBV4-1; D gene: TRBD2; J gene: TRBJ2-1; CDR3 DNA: TGCGCCAGCAGCCAAGCGACTAGCGGGTTCTATGAGCAGTTCTTC; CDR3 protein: CASSQATSGFYEQFF
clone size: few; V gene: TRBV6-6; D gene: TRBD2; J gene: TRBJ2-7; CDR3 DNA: TGTGCCAGCAGTTACAAGCGGGACGCTTACGAGCAGTACTTC; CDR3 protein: CASSYKRDAYEQYF
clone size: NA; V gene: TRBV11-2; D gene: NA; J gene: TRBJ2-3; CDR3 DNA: TGTGCCAGCAGCTTTACGTCGGGAGAGGGAACAGATACGCAGTATTTT; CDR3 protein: CASSFTSGEGTDTQYF
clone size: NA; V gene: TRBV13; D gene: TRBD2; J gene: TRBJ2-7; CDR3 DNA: TGTGCCAGCAGCTTAGCTCGGGGACTAGCGGGAGGAGGCGAGCAGTACTTC; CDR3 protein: CASSLARGLAGGGEQYF
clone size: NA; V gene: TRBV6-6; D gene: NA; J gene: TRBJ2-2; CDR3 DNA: TGTGCCAGCAGTTACTCGGGAGGCCACACCGGGGAGCTGTTTTTT; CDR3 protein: CASSYSGGHTGELFF
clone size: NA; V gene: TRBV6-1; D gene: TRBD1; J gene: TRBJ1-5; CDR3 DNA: TGTGCCAGCAGTGTTCTACCCCTGACAGGGGGAGCGAGCAATCAGCCCCAGCATTTT; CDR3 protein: CASSVLPLTGGASNQPQHF
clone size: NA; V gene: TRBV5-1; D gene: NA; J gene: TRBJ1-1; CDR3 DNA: TGCGCCAGCAGACCTGGAGATGTCGGGACTGAAGCTTTCTTT; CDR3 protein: CASRPGDVGTEAFF
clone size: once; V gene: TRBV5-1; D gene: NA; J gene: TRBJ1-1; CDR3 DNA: TGCGCCAGCAGCTTGACAGCCAACACTGAAGCTTTCTTT; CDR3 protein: CASSLTANTEAFF
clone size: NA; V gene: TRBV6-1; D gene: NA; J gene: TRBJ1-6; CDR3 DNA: TGTGCCAGCAGTGGAATTCCTAGACCCCTCCACTTT; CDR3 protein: CASSGIPRPLHF
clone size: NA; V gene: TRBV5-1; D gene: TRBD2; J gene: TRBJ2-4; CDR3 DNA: TGCGCCAGCAGCTTGGACGCGGGAGGGCCCTTAAACATTCAGTACTTC; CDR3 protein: CASSLDAGGPLNIQYF
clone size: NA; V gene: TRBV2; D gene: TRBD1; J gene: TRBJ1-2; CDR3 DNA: TGTGCCAGCAGGCCCGGGACAGGGGGGATCCGGGACCCAGACTTC; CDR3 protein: CASRPGTGGIRDPDF
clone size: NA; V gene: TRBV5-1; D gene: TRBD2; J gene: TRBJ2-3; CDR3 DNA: TGCGCCAGCCTAAAAAGCGGGGGGGCTTCAGATACGCAGTATTTT; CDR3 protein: CASLKSGGASDTQYF
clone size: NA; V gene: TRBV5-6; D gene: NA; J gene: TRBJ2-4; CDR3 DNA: TGTGCCAGCAGCTCTGCGTCAGGGATTGGGAACATTCAGTACTTC; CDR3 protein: CASSSASGIGNIQYF
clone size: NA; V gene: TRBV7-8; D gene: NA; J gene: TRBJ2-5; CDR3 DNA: TGTGCCAGCAGCCTTTCGGGATTTAAGACCCAGTACTTC; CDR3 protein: CASSLSGFKTQYF
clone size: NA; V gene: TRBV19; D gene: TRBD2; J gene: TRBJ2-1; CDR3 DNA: TGTGCCAGTAGGGCGGGACCGCGGTCTAGCGGGAGGACCCCCTACAATGAGCAGTTCTTC; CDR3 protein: CASRAGPRSSGRTPYNEQFF
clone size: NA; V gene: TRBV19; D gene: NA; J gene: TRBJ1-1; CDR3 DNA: TGTGCCAGTAGGAACTGGAACACTGAAGCTTTCTTT; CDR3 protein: CASRNWNTEAFF
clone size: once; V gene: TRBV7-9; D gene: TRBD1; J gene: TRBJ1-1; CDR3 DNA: TGTGCCAGCAACTTCCGGACAGGGGACACTGAAGCTTTCTTT; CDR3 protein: CASNFRTGDTEAFF
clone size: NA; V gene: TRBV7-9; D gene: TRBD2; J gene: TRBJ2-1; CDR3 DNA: TGTGCCAGCAGCTTAGGTCCTAGCGGGGGGGGGAATGAGCAGTTCTTC; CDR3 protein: CASSLGPSGGGNEQFF
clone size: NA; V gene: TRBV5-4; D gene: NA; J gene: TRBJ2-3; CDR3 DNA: TGTGCCAGCAGCCCACGACATGCTAGCACAGATACGCAGTATTTT; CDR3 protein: CASSPRHASTDTQYF
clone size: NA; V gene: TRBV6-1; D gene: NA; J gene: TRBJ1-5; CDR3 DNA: TGTGCCAGCAGTGAAATGAGGAGCACGGAGCGGGCCCAGCATTTT; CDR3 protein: CASSEMRSTERAQHF
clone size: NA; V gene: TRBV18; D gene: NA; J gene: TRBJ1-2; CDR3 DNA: TGTGCCAGCTCACCACCGACAGATGACTATGGCTACACCTTC; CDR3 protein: CASSPPTDDYGYTF
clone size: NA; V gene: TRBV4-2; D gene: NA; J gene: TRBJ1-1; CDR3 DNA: TGTGCCAGCAGCCAGGGCGACCCCGAAGCTTTCTTT; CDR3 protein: CASSQGDPEAFF
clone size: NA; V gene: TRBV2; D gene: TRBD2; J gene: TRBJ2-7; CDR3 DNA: TGTGCCAGCCTAGCGGGGGGGTACTACGAGCAGTACTTC; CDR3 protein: CASLAGGYYEQYF
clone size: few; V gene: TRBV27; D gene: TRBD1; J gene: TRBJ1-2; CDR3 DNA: TGTGCCAGCAGTACGACAGGGGGCGTGAGGTATGGCTACACCTTC; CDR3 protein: CASSTTGGVRYGYTF
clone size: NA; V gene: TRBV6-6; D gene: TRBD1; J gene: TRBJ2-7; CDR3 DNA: TGTGCCAGCACCGGATCACAGGGGGACTACGAGCAGTACTTC; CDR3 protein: CASTGSQGDYEQYF
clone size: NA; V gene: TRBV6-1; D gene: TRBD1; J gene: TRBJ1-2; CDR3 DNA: TGTGCCAGCATGACGGGACAGACTAACTATGGCTACACCTTC; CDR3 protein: CASMTGQTNYGYTF
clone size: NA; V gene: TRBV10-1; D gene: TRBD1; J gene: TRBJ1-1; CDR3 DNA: TGCGCCAGCAGTGAGTCCGGGACAGGGACAGCTTTCTTT; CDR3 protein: CASSESGTGTAFF
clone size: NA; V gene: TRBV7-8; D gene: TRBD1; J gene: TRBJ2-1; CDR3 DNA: TGTGCCAGCAGCTGGACAGGGGGGGACATCAATGAGCAGTTCTTC; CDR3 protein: CASSWTGGDINEQFF
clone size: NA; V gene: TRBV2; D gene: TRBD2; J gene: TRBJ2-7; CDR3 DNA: TGTGCCAGCAGAAGATCCCGGGGACTAGCTTCCGACGAGCAGTACTTC; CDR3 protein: CASRRSRGLASDEQYF
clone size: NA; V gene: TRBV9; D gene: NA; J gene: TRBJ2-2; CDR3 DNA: TGTGCCAGCAGCGTAAACCCGGGGGTTGGGGAGCTGTTTTTT; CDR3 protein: CASSVNPGVGELFF
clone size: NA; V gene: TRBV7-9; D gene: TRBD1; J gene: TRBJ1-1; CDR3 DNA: TGTGCCAGCAGCTTAGGGACAGGGAACACTGAAGCTTTCTTT; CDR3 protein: CASSLGTGNTEAFF
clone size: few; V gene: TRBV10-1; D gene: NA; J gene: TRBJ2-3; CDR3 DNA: TGCGCCAGCAGTGAGTCGGACAGCCCCACGCAGTATTTT; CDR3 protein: CASSESDSPTQYF
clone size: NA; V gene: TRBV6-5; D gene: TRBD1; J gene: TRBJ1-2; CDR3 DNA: TGTGCCAGCAGTTACCGACAGGGAGGCTATGGCTACACCTTC; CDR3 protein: CASSYRQGGYGYTF